This T cell receptor (beta chain) was sequenced during a study of blood T cell repertoires in COVID-19. Looking at the study overall: Specimens from acute and convalescent COVID-19 originated in the United States, Italy and Spain. From T cells, B-cell-depleted T cells, or PBMCs came the material, which was cDNA or gDNA.

Germline CDR1 SGHTA, CDR2 FQGNSA. V lost 5 bases to trimming and J lost 5 bases, with 12 bases between them. CDR3 size: 13 residues. Original methodology: The authors estimated nucleated cell counts from reference gene primer amplification. Assay used: immunoSEQ multiplex PCR; TCRdb lists only in-frame clones, some missing. The DNA was the basis for D and trimming; V, J and clone size are from that table. The table lists 130,000 or so clones, over 80% of them singletons. Each recovered donor of Cohort 3 presented with two negative PCRs, clearance, or symptom resolution. This TCR was sampled from a man aged 25-40 years who had recovered from COVID-19. This chain joins TRBV7-2 and TRBJ1-1; D might be TRBD1 (5 bases). The sample was PBMCs or T cells enriched from blood (not recorded which). CDR3 sequence reads: CASSHRTPTEAFF. The CDR3 bases are TGTGCCAGCAGCCACAGGACACCGACTGAAGCTTTCTTT.